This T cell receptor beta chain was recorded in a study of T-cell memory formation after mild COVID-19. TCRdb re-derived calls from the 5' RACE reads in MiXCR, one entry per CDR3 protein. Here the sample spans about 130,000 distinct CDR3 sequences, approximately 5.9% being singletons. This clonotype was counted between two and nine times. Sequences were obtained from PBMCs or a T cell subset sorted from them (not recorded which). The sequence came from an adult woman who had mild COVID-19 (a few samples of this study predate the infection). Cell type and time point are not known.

The DNA for the CDR3 is TGTGCCAGCAGCTTACCCGGGGCAGATACGCAGTATTTT. It yields the protein CASSLPGADTQYF. J is TRBJ2-3 and V is TRBV7-2, with D tentatively TRBD2 (5 bases). The CDR3 is made up of 13 amino acids. Trimming removed 2 bases from V and 4 bases from J, with 7 bases in between. Germline values: CDR1 SGHTA, CDR2 FQGNSA.